These T cell receptor beta chains were read from a single sample in a study of cytomegalovirus exposure and HLA in healthy donors. The table came from immunoSEQ multiplex PCR; TCRdb's copy has only in-frame clones and leaves some out. Of more than 130,000 clones in the sample, about four fifths are singletons; the top ten hold approximately 2.3%. Sequencing was performed on PBMCs. These receptors were taken from a young man in good health and CMV-seronegative. Both conserved end residues are part of each CDR3. The order of the fields is clone size, D gene, V gene, J gene, CDR3 DNA, CDR3 protein. The D gene is left open where the match is weak. Clone size is shown for a subset of rows, as once, few, many or a class of expanded clone.

clone_size: -; d_call: TRBD2; v_call: TRBV19; j_call: TRBJ2-2; cdr3_nt: TGTGCCAGTAGAGGTGGCGGGGGGGCAACCGGGGAGCTGTTTTTT; cdr3_aa: CASRGGGGATGELFF
clone_size: -; d_call: TRBD2; v_call: TRBV27; j_call: TRBJ2-1; cdr3_nt: TGTGCCAGCAGTTTATCGATCCTAGCGGGATACAATGAGCAGTTCTTC; cdr3_aa: CASSLSILAGYNEQFF
clone_size: -; d_call: -; v_call: TRBV2; j_call: TRBJ2-3; cdr3_nt: TGTGCCAGCAGTGAATTGAGTACCCACACAGATACGCAGTATTTT; cdr3_aa: CASSELSTHTDTQYF
clone_size: few; d_call: TRBD1; v_call: TRBV10-3; j_call: TRBJ1-1; cdr3_nt: TGTGCCATCAGTGGGGACAGAAACACTGAAGCTTTCTTT; cdr3_aa: CAISGDRNTEAFF
clone_size: -; d_call: -; v_call: TRBV10-3; j_call: TRBJ2-3; cdr3_nt: TGTGCCATCAGTGACGGTACGCAGTATTTT; cdr3_aa: CAISDGTQYF
clone_size: -; d_call: TRBD1; v_call: TRBV2; j_call: TRBJ2-7; cdr3_nt: TGTGCCAGCGTAGGACAGGCTATCTACGAGCAGTACTTC; cdr3_aa: CASVGQAIYEQYF
clone_size: -; d_call: TRBD2; v_call: TRBV2; j_call: TRBJ2-5; cdr3_nt: TGTGCCAGCAGCCAGACTAGCGGGAGAGGGGAGACCCAGTACTTC; cdr3_aa: CASSQTSGRGETQYF
clone_size: -; d_call: TRBD1; v_call: TRBV7-8; j_call: TRBJ1-4; cdr3_nt: TGTGCCAGCAGCAGCTCGACAGGGGTAGGGGAAAAACTGTTTTTT; cdr3_aa: CASSSSTGVGEKLFF
clone_size: once; d_call: TRBD1; v_call: TRBV7-2; j_call: TRBJ2-7; cdr3_nt: TGTGCCAGCAGCCCGACAGGGAGCTCCTACGAGCAGTACTTC; cdr3_aa: CASSPTGSSYEQYF
clone_size: -; d_call: -; v_call: TRBV5-1; j_call: TRBJ1-1; cdr3_nt: TGCGCCAGCAGCATCCAGGGGAACACTGAAGCTTTCTTT; cdr3_aa: CASSIQGNTEAFF
clone_size: -; d_call: -; v_call: TRBV27; j_call: TRBJ1-5; cdr3_nt: TGTGCCAGCGGGACATCCAATCAGCCCCAGCATTTT; cdr3_aa: CASGTSNQPQHF
clone_size: -; d_call: -; v_call: TRBV7-7; j_call: TRBJ2-5; cdr3_nt: TGTGCCAGCAGCTCAGGGTTAGCTTACCAAGAGACCCAGTACTTC; cdr3_aa: CASSSGLAYQETQYF
clone_size: -; d_call: TRBD2; v_call: TRBV7-9; j_call: TRBJ2-7; cdr3_nt: TGTGCCAGCAGCGGGACTAGCGGGGGACTCTCCTACGAGCAGTACTTC; cdr3_aa: CASSGTSGGLSYEQYF
clone_size: -; d_call: TRBD2; v_call: TRBV5-4; j_call: TRBJ2-1; cdr3_nt: TGTGCCAGCAGCCCAAGCGGGGGTTCGGTCAGCTACAATGAGCAGTTCTTC; cdr3_aa: CASSPSGGSVSYNEQFF
clone_size: -; d_call: -; v_call: TRBV7-9; j_call: TRBJ2-1; cdr3_nt: TGTGCCAGCAGCTTATCGCGGGGTGAGCAGTTCTTC; cdr3_aa: CASSLSRGEQFF
clone_size: -; d_call: -; v_call: TRBV7-6; j_call: TRBJ1-3; cdr3_nt: TGTGCCAGCAGCTTAGGGTCAAGCGGGATCGGAAACACCATATATTTT; cdr3_aa: CASSLGSSGIGNTIYF
clone_size: -; d_call: TRBD2; v_call: TRBV27; j_call: TRBJ2-3; cdr3_nt: TGTGCCAGCAGTCCTTTGTCGGGAGGTGCAGATACGCAGTATTTT; cdr3_aa: CASSPLSGGADTQYF
clone_size: few; d_call: TRBD1; v_call: TRBV6-6; j_call: TRBJ1-4; cdr3_nt: TGTGCCAGCCAGAGGACAGGGGTCGGTGAAAAACTGTTTTTT; cdr3_aa: CASQRTGVGEKLFF